This T cell receptor beta chain stems from a study of control samples from healthy donors and cancer patients (dated by TCRdb to between 2020 and 2021). Trimming accounts for 6 bases at V and 4 bases at J, while the number of junction bases matched to no gene is 0. The germline V gene gives CDR1 as MDHEN and CDR2 as SYDVKM. The CDR3 sequence holds 13 residues, the cysteine and phenylalanine included. Of all the DNA, just the CDR3 is kept, 39 bases in frame from base 1. The receptor library was made with the immunoSEQ multiplex PCR assay. Held by TCRdb, this immuneACCESS table contains in-frame sequences only and omits some clones. Under half of the omission traces to an unresolved V gene where checked; the cause of the rest is unknown. This sample is represented by around 180,000 clones; approximately 86% of them were singletons. Around 5% of the sample is in the top ten clones. Comment on this clone: Its antigen is unknown. No base qualities exist here, and no much larger clone lies one base off it.

The TCR originated in a woman aged 30 to 39 in good health. Sequencing was done on a sample of blood. In this chain, TRBV28 is recombined with TRBJ1-6; TRBD1 aligns with 7 central bases. The CDR3 sequence is CASRQGYNSPLHF. The DNA is as follows: TGTGCCAGCAGACAGGGGTATAATTCACCCCTCCACTTT. Reference TRBV28 and TRBJ1-6 proteins supply the regions before and after the CDR3; the full variable domain is: DVKVTQSSRYLVKRTGEKVFLECVQDMDHENMFWYRQDPGLGLRLIYFSYDVKMKEKGDIPEGYSVSREKKERFSLILESASTNQTSMYLCASRQGYNSPLHFGNGTRLTVT.